This T cell receptor beta chain was retrieved from a study of blood T cell repertoires in COVID-19. Only in-frame clones appear in the TCRdb table, and some are missing; sequencing was by immunoSEQ multiplex PCR. The sample lists 110,000 to 150,000 clones, 85% to 90% occurring once. V dropped 3 bases and J dropped 0; count of bases not matched to a gene: 5. The germline V gene encodes CDR1 SGHDT and CDR2 YYEEEE. The CDR3 runs 16 residues. The chain joins TRBV5-6 to TRBJ2-2; 7 nucleotides align to TRBD2. Sequenced: peripheral blood. This receptor was taken from a woman aged 60-75 years with active COVID-19. CDR3 protein: CASSYKLATNTGELFF. CDR3 DNA: TGTGCCAGCAGCTACAAACTAGCGACGAACACCGGGGAGCTGTTTTTT.